This T cell receptor (beta chain) was observed in a study of T-cell reconstitution after alpha-beta-depleted transplantation in children (dated by TCRdb to 2015 to 2016). About the investigation overall: T-cell immune reconstitution after TCRalphabeta/CD19-depleted allogeneic hematopoietic cell transplantation in children was quantitatively tracked in the study by means of TCR repertoire profiling. General findings and caveats noted by the study authors: Over the following months the frequencies of hyperexpanded clones went down, and after one year T-cell counts and TCRbeta diversity were mostly credited to newly produced T cells. In some patients, high TCRbeta diversity at day 60 was attributed to recipient T cells and intrathymic progenitors that had survived conditioning. The apparently early recovery of alphabetaT-cell counts about two months after transplant reportedly depended on only several hundred rapidly expanded clones that came from non-depleted graft cells.

The sample's treatment or condition label, decoded: allogeneic hematopoietic cell transplantation with graft depleted of TCRalphabeta T cells and CD19 B cells. TCRalphabeta/CD19-depleted allogeneic hematopoietic cell grafts were given to the transplant recipients, all of whom were children. The library was built by means of PCR. TCRdb records Illumina HiSeq 2500 as the sequencer. Molecular barcoding was employed in the preparation of TCR libraries, with unique molecular identifiers being used to normalize TCRbeta repertoire quantification. TCRdb handled the public reads itself, with Q25 trimming in fastp and clone calling in MiXCR, and kept productive beta chains. Rows merge per CDR3 protein into single entries with the most common DNA and genes. This sample has roughly 490,000 distinct CDR3 sequences in its table, and roughly 10% of those were observed once. The ten largest clones take up about 14% of the sample.

A remark on this clonotype: This clone's antigen is unknown. No much larger clonotype is one base removed from it; base qualities were not supplied.

V gives up 1 base and J gives up 5 bases, and the segment between their germline ends measures 11 bases. The CDR3 starts with the cysteine, ends with the phenylalanine, and has 14 residues. Only the CDR3 part of the read is kept: 42 bases, read in frame from the first base. Per the germline V gene (reference sequence), LNHNV is the CDR1 and YYDKDF is the CDR2. The material sequenced was PBMCs, mostly from graft donor cells, taken 180 days after TCRalphabeta/CD19-depleted stem cell transplant. Recombination joined TRBV15 with TRBJ2-5; a confident D gene designation cannot be given. This sequence originates from a female patient between 2 and 15 years old who had a stem cell transplant for aplastic anemia, so the T cells may come from the graft donor. For the CDR3, the sequence is CATSRVSSRETQYF. In nucleotides, the sequence is TGTGCCACCAGCAGAGTTAGTAGCCGGGAGACCCAGTACTTC.